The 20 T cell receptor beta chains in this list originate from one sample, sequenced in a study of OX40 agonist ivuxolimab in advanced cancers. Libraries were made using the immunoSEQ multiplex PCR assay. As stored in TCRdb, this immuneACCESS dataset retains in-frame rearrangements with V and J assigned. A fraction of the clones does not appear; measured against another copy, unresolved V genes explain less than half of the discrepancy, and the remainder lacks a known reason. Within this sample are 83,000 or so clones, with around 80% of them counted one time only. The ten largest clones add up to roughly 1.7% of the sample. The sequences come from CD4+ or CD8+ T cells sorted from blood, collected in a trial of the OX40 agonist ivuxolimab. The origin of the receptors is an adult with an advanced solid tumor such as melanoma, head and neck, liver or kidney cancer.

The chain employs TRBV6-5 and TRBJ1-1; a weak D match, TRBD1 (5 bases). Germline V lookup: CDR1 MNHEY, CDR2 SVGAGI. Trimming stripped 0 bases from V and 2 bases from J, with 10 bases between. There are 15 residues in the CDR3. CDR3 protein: CASSYSRQTNTEAFF. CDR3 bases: TGTGCCAGCAGTTACTCGAGACAGACAAACACTGAAGCTTTCTTT.

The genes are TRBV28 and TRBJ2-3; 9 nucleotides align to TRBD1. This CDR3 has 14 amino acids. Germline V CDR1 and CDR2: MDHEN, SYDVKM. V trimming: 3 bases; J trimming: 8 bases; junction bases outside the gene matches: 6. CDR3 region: CASSFTGGVGTQYF. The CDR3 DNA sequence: TGTGCCAGCAGTTTTACAGGGGGCGTTGGTACGCAGTATTTT.

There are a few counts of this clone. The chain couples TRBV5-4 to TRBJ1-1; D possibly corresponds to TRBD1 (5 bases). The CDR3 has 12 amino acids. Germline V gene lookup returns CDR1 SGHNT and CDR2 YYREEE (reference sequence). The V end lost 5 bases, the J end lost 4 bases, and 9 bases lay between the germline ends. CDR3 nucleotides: TGTGCCAGCAGAGCAGGGAGCACTGAAGCTTTCTTT. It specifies CASRAGSTEAFF.

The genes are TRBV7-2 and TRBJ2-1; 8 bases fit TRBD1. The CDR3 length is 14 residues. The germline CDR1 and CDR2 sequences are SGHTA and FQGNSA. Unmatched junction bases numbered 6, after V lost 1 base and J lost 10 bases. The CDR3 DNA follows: TGTGCCAGCAGCTTAGTTCCAGGGGGCAACGAGCAGTTCTTC. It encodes CASSLVPGGNEQFF.

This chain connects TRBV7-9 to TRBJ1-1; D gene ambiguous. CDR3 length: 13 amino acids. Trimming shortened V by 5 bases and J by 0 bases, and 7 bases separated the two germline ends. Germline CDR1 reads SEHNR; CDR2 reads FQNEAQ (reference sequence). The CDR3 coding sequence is TGTGCCAGCAGCATCCACGTGAACACTGAAGCTTTCTTT. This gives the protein CASSIHVNTEAFF.

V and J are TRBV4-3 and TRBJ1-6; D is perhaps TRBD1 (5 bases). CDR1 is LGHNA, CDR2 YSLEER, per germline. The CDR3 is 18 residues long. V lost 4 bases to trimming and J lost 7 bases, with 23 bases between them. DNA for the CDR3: TGCGCCAGCAGCCGGGAGCTGGCTCAGGGAGTGGAAAATTCACCCCTCCACTTT. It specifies CASSRELAQGVENSPLHF.

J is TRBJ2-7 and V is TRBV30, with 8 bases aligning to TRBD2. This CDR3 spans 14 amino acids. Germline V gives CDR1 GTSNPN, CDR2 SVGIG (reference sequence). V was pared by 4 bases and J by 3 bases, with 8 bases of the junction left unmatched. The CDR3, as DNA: TGTGCCTGGACAAAAAGCGGGGGTGACTACGAGCAGTACTTC. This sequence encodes CAWTKSGGDYEQYF.

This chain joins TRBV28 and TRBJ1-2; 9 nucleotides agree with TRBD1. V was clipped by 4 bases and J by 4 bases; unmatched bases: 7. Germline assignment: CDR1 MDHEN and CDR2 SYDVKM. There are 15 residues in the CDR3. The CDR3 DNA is TGTGCCAGCAGTTCCGGGGACAGGGAGGCCTATGGCTACACCTTC. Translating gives CASSSGDREAYGYTF.

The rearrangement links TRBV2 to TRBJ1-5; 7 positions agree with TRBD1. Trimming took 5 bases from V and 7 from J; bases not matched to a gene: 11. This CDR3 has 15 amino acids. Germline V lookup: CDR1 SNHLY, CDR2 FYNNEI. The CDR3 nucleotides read TGTGCCAGCAGTCAAGAACAGGGGTCCGGGCAGCCCCAGCATTTT. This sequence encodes CASSQEQGSGQPQHF.

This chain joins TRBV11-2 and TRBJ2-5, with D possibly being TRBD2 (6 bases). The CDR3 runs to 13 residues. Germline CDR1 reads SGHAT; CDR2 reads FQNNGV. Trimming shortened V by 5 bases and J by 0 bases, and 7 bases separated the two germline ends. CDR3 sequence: CASSAGHQETQYF. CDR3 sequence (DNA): TGTGCCAGCAGCGCGGGACACCAAGAGACCCAGTACTTC.

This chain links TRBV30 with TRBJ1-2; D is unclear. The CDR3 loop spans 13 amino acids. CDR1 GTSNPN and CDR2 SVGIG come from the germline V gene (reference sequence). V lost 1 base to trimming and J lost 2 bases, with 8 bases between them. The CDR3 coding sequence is TGTGCCTGGAGTGAGGCGGCGAACTATGGCTACACCTTC. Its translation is CAWSEAANYGYTF.

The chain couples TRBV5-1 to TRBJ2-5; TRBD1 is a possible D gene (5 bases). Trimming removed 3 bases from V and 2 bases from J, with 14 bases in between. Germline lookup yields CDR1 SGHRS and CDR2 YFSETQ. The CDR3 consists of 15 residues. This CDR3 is CASSYDTGSQETQYF. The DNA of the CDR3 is TGCGCCAGCAGCTACGATACAGGCAGTCAAGAGACCCAGTACTTC. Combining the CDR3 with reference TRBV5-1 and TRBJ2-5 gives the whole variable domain KAGVTQTPRYLIKTRGQQVTLSCSPISGHRSVSWYQQTPGQGLQFLFEYFSETQRNKGNFPGRFSGRQFSNSRSEMNVSTLELGDSALYLCASSYDTGSQETQYFGPGTRLLVL.

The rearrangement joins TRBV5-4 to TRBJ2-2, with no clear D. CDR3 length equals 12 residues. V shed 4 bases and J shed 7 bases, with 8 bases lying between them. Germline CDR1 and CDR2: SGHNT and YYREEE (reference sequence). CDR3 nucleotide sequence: TGTGCCAGCAGCCCCTCAGTCGGGGAGCTGTTTTTT. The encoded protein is CASSPSVGELFF.

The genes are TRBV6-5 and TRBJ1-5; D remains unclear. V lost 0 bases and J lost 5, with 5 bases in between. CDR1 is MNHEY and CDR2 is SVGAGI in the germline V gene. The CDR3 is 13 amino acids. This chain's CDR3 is CASSYSLDQPQHF. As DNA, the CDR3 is TGTGCCAGCAGTTACTCTTTGGATCAGCCCCAGCATTTT.

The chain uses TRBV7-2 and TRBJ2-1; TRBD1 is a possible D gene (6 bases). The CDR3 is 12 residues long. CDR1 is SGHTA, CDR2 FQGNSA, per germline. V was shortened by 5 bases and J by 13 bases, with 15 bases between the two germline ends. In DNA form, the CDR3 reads TGTGCCAGCAGCCACGAGCCAGGGGTCCAGTTCTTC. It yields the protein CASSHEPGVQFF.

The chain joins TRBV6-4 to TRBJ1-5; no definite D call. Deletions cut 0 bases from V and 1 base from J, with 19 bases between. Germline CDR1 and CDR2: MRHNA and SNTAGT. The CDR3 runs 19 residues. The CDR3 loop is CASSDSSRGWVLSNQPQHF. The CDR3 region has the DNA TGTGCCAGCAGTGACTCGTCGAGAGGGTGGGTGCTAAGCAATCAGCCCCAGCATTTT.

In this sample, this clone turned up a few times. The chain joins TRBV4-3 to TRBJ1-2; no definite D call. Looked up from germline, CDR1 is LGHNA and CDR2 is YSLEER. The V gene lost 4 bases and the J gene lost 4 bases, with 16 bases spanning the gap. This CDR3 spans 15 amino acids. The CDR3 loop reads CASSRGGEQPYGYTF. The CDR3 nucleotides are TGCGCCAGCAGCCGCGGCGGTGAACAGCCCTATGGCTACACCTTC.

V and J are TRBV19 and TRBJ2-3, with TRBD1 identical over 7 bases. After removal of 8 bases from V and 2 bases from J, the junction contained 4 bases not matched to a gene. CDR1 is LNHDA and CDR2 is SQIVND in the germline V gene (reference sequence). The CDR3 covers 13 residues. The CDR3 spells CASGGQSTDTQYF. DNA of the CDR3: TGTGCCAGTGGGGGACAGTCCACAGATACGCAGTATTTT.

The CDR3, as DNA: TGTGCCAGCCAGGTACTCAAGAAGACCTATGGCTACACCTTC. This sequence encodes CASQVLKKTYGYTF. V gene TRBV9 combines with J gene TRBJ1-2; D is unclear. Between the trimmed V and J ends, which lost 7 bases and 4 bases, there was a span of 17 bases. CDR3 length equals 14 residues. Per the germline V gene, CDR1 is SGDLS and CDR2 is YYNGEE.

The CDR3: CASSLGLAGIRDTQYF. Written as DNA, the CDR3 is TGTGCCAGCAGCTTAGGCCTAGCGGGGATTAGGGATACGCAGTATTTT. The genes are TRBV7-2 and TRBJ2-3; 9 bases agree with TRBD2. The V segment lost 1 base and the J segment 6 bases; nucleotides outside the gene matches: 8. Germline V CDR1 and CDR2: SGHTA, FQGNSA. The CDR3 has 16 amino acids.